Reported below is one TCR beta chain. Which antigen it targets is not known. Base qualities are not provided; no much larger clone lies one nucleotide away. The time point label of this sample denotes: pretreatment peripheral blood. The cohort included 29 patients with locally advanced or metastatic urothelial carcinoma who were treated at Memorial Sloan Kettering on a trial protocol. Peripheral blood mononuclear cells were collected pretreatment and during treatment, with between 1 and 8 total time points per patient. The Qiagen DNeasy Blood extraction kit was used to purify genomic DNA from total PBMCs and tumor samples. PBMCs were collected pretreatment and during treatment and were isolated and stored as previously described. The data belong to a study of PD-L1 blockade in urothelial cancer (dated 2017 in TCRdb). As for the study more broadly: Therapy was started in the mid-2010s for all patients, and atezolizumab 1,200 mg was administered intravenously every 3 weeks. About 90% of the roughly 29 patients were identified as males with urothelial cancer of bladder origin, and a prior smoking history was reported by 18 of 29 patients. Patients had an ECOG performance status of 0 or 1 and had received between 0 and 3 prior chemotherapy regimens. Blood samples were analyzed at 3 weeks after treatment start (second dose) and at 6 weeks after treatment start. Blood samples gave median yields of about 150,000 T cells and approximately 80,000 unique TCRs, along with a median clonality of about 0.084. The study, an exploratory multi-omic analysis, examined somatic, immune and clinical correlates of response to PD-L1 blockade with atezolizumab in urothelial cancer. Pretreatment tumor samples, along with matched peripheral blood serially collected before and after atezolizumab treatment, were subjected to TCR sequencing. Durable clinical benefit was defined as a progression-free survival longer than 6 months, and TCR features were additionally tested against progression-free survival and overall survival. In the same patients, pretreatment tumors underwent whole exome sequencing and RNA sequencing in addition to TCR sequencing. Durable clinical benefit was achieved by nine patients and was not achieved by 20 patients. Pretreatment blood TCR-seq was available for about 27 patients, at least one posttreatment blood collection was obtained for about 24 patients, and tumor TCR-seq was available for about 24 patients. Overall study outcomes, separate from this receptor: Small sample size (n ≈ 28) and many exploratory analyses mean the results are intended to be hypothesis-generating. Improved progression-free and overall survival was associated with having pretreatment peripheral blood TCR clonality below the median. Greater expansion of tumor-associated TCR clones in peripheral blood 3 weeks after the start of treatment was observed in patients with durable benefit (n ≈ 22, p = 0.022).

Synthetic TCR analog templates were spiked into each PCR so that absolute template abundance could be estimated from read counts. The immunoSEQ assay used bias-controlled V and J gene primers to amplify TCRbeta CDR3 regions from genomic DNA. Sequencing of rearranged TCRbeta segments was performed at approximately 20X coverage. For the original study's pipeline: Clustering was used to correct sequencing errors, and CDR3s were annotated against IMGT so that V, D and J genes could be assigned. Out-of-frame and stop-codon sequences were excluded, and only productive TCRbeta rearrangements were used in downstream analyses. To compute clonality, Shannon entropy was normalized by the log of the number of unique productive sequences and then subtracted from one. Clones differing between time points or between blood and tumor were identified using Fisher's exact test with Benjamini-Hochberg correction, with an adjusted p below 0.01 applied as the threshold. TCRdb re-hosts the immuneACCESS table, in-frame sequences only. Its copies lack some clones; in the studies checked, an unresolved V gene accounts for under half of them, and the cause for the rest is not known. Clonal size and the V and J genes are those of that table, whereas D and trimming came from the DNA. The sample has some 50,000 clones on record, approximately 88% of them singletons. Roughly 15% of the sample is in the top ten clones.

This specimen was PBMCs, taken around atezolizumab (anti-PD-L1) treatment. The TCR was taken from an older woman with urothelial cancer.

CDR3 reads: CASSMTNSGNTIYF. The DNA sequence is TGTGCCAGCAGTATGACTAACTCTGGAAACACCATATATTTT. The sequence links TRBV7-3 to TRBJ1-3, with the D gene not clear enough to name. Its CDR3 holds 14 amino acids, cysteine through phenylalanine. Solely the CDR3 DNA is kept, with 42 bases framed from the first base. The junction shows trimming of 6 bases on V and 0 bases on J, plus 9 bases between the germline ends. CDR1 SGHTA and CDR2 FQGTGA are derived from the germline V gene.